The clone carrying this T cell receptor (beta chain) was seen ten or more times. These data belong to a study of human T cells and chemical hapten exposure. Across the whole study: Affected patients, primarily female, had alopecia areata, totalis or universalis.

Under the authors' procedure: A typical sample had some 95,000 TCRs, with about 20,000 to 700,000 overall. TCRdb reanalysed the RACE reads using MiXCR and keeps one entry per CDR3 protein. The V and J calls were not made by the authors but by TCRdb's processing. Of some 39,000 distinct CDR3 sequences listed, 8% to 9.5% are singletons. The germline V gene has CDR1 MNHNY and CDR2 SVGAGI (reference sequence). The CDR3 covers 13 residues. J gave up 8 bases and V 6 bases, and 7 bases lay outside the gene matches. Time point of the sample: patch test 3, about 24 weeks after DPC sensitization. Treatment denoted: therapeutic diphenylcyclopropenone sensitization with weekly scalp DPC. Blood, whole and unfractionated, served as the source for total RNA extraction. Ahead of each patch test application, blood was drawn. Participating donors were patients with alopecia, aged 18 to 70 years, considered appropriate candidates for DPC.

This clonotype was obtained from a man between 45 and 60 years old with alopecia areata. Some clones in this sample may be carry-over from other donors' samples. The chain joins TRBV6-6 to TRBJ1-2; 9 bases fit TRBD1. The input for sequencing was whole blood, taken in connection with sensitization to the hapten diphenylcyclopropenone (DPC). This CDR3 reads CASSIRDRVGYTF. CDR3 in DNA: TGTGCCAGCAGCATCCGGGACAGGGTCGGCTACACCTTC.